This is a list of T cell receptor beta chains from one sample in a study of blood T cells in healthy people across ages. MiXCR was run by TCRdb on the 5' RACE reads, yielding one entry per CDR3 protein. The sample carries 1.5 million to 2 million distinct CDR3 sequences, about 32% recorded once. Sequenced sample: blood. The receptors derive from a woman aged 25 to 39 in good health. CDR3s include the opening cysteine and the closing phenylalanine or tryptophan. D genes are given only for firm matches. The size field is filled for only some rows; it gives once, few, many or a size class.

j_call d_call clone_size v_call cdr3_nt cdr3_aa
TRBJ2-7 - - TRBV2 TGTGCCAGCAGGATCCCCGGGACCCGCTCCTACGAGCAGTACTTC CASRIPGTRSYEQYF
TRBJ2-7 TRBD2 - TRBV12-3/TRBV12-4 TGTGCCAGCAGTTTTAGAGGGGTAGCGGGGGTAGGCTCCTACAATGAGCAGTACTTC CASSFRGVAGVGSYNEQYF
TRBJ1-2 - - TRBV11-1 TGTGCCAGCAGCTTTTTTGACACGCGAGGCTACACCTTC CASSFFDTRGYTF
TRBJ2-7 - - TRBV27 TGTGCCGGCAGTTTAACAGGGTCCGGCTACGAGCAGTACTTC CAGSLTGSGYEQYF
TRBJ2-7 TRBD2 - TRBV7-9 TGTGCCAGCAGCTCGGAGCGGGGGGGCCGCTACGAGCAGTACTTC CASSSERGGRYEQYF
TRBJ2-1 - few TRBV28 TGTGCCAGCAGTACGCTGGGCCTGAAGGGGAGCAACAATGAGCAGTTCTTC CASSTLGLKGSNNEQFF
TRBJ1-2 - - TRBV12-3/TRBV12-4 TGTGCCAGCAGTTTAACGGGGAGTGGGGTGGGTGGTGGCTACACCTTC CASSLTGSGVGGGYTF
TRBJ2-2 TRBD1 few TRBV27 TGTGCAGGGAGGGGGACAGGGGTGACCGGGGAGCTGTTTTTT CAGRGTGVTGELFF
TRBJ2-2 - - TRBV12-3/TRBV12-4 TGTGCCAGCAGTCCTCTAGGGAGCACCGGGGAGCTGTTTTTT CASSPLGSTGELFF
TRBJ2-3 - - TRBV9 TGTGCCAGCAGCGTAGATGCGGGGGATACGCAGTATTTT CASSVDAGDTQYF
TRBJ2-7 - - TRBV2 TGTGCCAGCAGTCCCCGGACCCGCGGATCCTACGAGCAGTACTTC CASSPRTRGSYEQYF